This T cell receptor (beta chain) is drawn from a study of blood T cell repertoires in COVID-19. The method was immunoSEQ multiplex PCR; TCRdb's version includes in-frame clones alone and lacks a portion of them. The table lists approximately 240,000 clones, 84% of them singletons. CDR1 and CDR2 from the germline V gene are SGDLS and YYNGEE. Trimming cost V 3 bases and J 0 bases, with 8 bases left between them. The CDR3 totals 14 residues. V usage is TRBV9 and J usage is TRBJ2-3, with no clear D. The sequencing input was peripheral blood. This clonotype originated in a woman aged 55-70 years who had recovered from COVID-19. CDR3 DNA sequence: TGTGCCAGCAGCGACGCGGTGAGCACAGATACGCAGTATTTT. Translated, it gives CASSDAVSTDTQYF.